This T cell receptor (beta chain) was obtained from a study of T-cell reconstitution after alpha-beta-depleted transplantation in children. General observations from the study: TCRbeta diversity was high at day 60 in some patients (a result of surviving recipient T cells and thymic progenitors). T cells produced anew were the main source of T-cell counts and diversity one year after transplant.

During its preparation, the TCRbeta library received unique molecular identifiers. One entry per CDR3 protein, called by TCRdb with MiXCR from the PCR reads. In the table there are about 200,000 distinct CDR3 sequences, approximately 19% of which are singletons. This CDR3 is 15 amino acids long. V lost 7 bases and J lost 3, with 18 bases in between. A few counts support this clonotype. Antigen specificity is unknown. This chain joins TRBV12-3 or TRBV12-4 and TRBJ1-2, with D perhaps matching TRBD1 (5 bases). This receptor was obtained from a male patient between 2 and 9 years old who had a stem cell transplant for acute lymphoblastic leukemia, so the T cells may come from the graft donor. The material sequenced was PBMCs, mostly from graft donor cells, taken 360 days after TCRalphabeta/CD19-depleted stem cell transplant. The CDR3 DNA follows: TGTGCCAGCACCTCGGGGCGGGGGTCTGACTATGGCTACACCTTC. This codes for CASTSGRGSDYGYTF.